This TCR beta chain was identified during a study of vaccination effects on CD4 cells after COVID-19. Study-level background: Ahead of sequencing, the ViraFEST assay grew antigen-specific CD4+ T cells using viral peptide pools. BNT162b2 vaccine or mRNA-1273 vaccine was given to participants in two doses.

TCRdb's table, derived via immunoSEQ multiplex PCR, lists solely in-frame clones and lacks some. This sample carries about 58,000 clones, about three quarters of them seen once, and the ten largest clones take just over 3%. Isolation of CD4+ T cells took place after 10 days of culture. Nucleocapsid antibodies stayed negative before and after vaccination, showing no earlier SARS-CoV-2 infection. The germline V gene has CDR1 SGHVS and CDR2 FQNEAQ. The CDR3 has 15 residues. V was clipped by 3 bases and J by 5 bases, with 16 bases between them. Concerning this clone: The antigen remains undetermined.

The source of this sequence is a human donor who received a COVID-19 vaccine. Material: CD4+ T cells from PBMCs cultured without peptide, obtained before COVID-19 vaccination. This rearrangement joins TRBV7-8 to TRBJ2-5; no firm D call. The CDR3 bases are TGTGCCAGCAGCTTCGAGGCCGTGTATAGGGAGACCCAGTACTTC. This gives the protein CASSFEAVYRETQYF.